This T cell receptor (beta chain) was sequenced in a study of blood T cell repertoires in COVID-19. The germline V and J ends were trimmed by 3 bases and 4 bases, with 12 bases remaining between them. Germline CDR1 and CDR2: SGHVS and FQNEAQ. This CDR3 has 14 residues. The method was immunoSEQ multiplex PCR; TCRdb's version includes in-frame clones alone and lacks a portion of them. The table has approximately 280,000 clones, around 90% seen once. Participants reported their clinical history, and cohort assignment relied on those reports. The study counted Cohort 3 donors as recovered given two negative PCRs, clearance, or symptom resolution.

Sequenced input: PBMCs or T cells enriched from blood (not recorded which). The clonotype was recovered from a middle-aged woman who had recovered from COVID-19. The J gene is TRBJ1-2, the V gene TRBV7-8, with unresolved D. The CDR3: CASSLVEGTYGYTF. The CDR3, as DNA: TGTGCCAGCAGCTTGGTAGAGGGAACCTATGGCTACACCTTC.